The present entry profiles one TCR beta chain with its context. This clonotype appeared many times. Its antigen has not been determined. Base qualities are not at hand, and no much larger clone is one base apart. Sequencing was carried out with an Illumina NovaSeq 6000. cDNA libraries for TCRalpha and TCRbeta were prepared by 5'RACE using constant-segment primers, with sample barcodes and unique molecular identifiers added. RNA was extracted from every sample with Trizol reagent. Amplification of the libraries took two PCR steps, and the second step added a second sample barcode plus Illumina TruSeq adapters. Sequencing of the libraries was done on an Illumina NovaSeq, producing 2 x 150 bp paired-end reads. The paper's data handling went like this. Demultiplexing of reads and collapsing into UMI-guided consensus sequences were performed with migec v1.2.7. With mixcr v2.1.11, UMI consensuses were aligned to TRA and TRB V and J templates and assembled into clonotypes. A clonotype was counted as expanded or contracted only if both edgeR and NoisET called the change significant, with noise models trained on biological replicates. edgeR calls used a false discovery rate-adjusted p below 0.01 and a log2 fold-change threshold of 1. PCA with hierarchical clustering of max-normalized trajectories of the 1000 most abundant clonotypes was used as exploratory dynamics analysis. Separately sequenced CD4+ and CD8+ repertoires were used to assign a CD4 or CD8 phenotype to each responding clone. TCRdb reran the public reads through fastp at Q25 and MiXCR, keeping productive beta chains. Rows with one shared CDR3 protein collapse into an entry with the most common genes and DNA. The authors' filters were not applied to this entry. The sample table records 380,000 or so distinct CDR3 sequences; roughly 14% of these occur just once. Around 21% of the sample rests with the top ten.

Ficoll-Paque density gradient centrifugation was the method used to isolate PBMCs. This entry belongs to a study of T-cell memory formation after mild COVID-19 (TCRdb year 2021). Broadly, across the study: TCR sequence clusters from the two donors were largely donor specific. The cohort was made up of two young adult volunteers, one female and one male, who were previously healthy. In a couple of donors, T-cell clones that expanded and contracted after mild COVID-19 were tracked by sequencing TCRalpha and TCRbeta repertoires over time.

Sequences SGHTA (CDR1) and FQGTGA (CDR2) are obtained from the germline V gene. The junction carries 3 bases between V and J, which are trimmed by 0 bases and 7 bases respectively. From its cysteine to its phenylalanine, the CDR3 spans 11 amino acids. Here the CDR3 DNA is all that survives: 33 bases in frame from base 1. Study-wide findings and limitations: The second-wave clones that peaked on day 37 were not confirmed to be SARS-CoV-2 specific. Clones contracting from day 15 to 85 had balanced CD4/CD8 phenotypes, while a second wave expanding from day 15 to 37 was biased towards CD4+. Some responding clones were detected in pre-infection memory, suggesting pre-existing cross-reactive memory T cells joined the SARS-CoV-2 response. Contracting CD4+ clones turned up mainly in the CM and EM memory subsets, whereas EMRA was where CD8+ clones were enriched. Only a couple of mild cases were covered by the study, and larger cohorts that include severe cases with pre-infection samples were considered necessary.

The receptor comes from a young man who had mild COVID-19 (a few samples of this study predate the infection). The sample titles of this study are shuffled in the database, so cell type and time point are left out; the donor was told from shared clones. What was sequenced was PBMCs or a T cell subset sorted from them (not recorded which). The chain employs TRBV7-3 and TRBJ2-5, with the D gene too uncertain to name. The nucleotides read TGTGCCAGCAGCTTAACGGGGACCCAGTACTTC. This yields the protein CASSLTGTQYF.